This TCR beta chain comes out of a study of blood T cell repertoires in COVID-19. Study context: Acute and convalescent COVID-19 samples came from the United States, Italy and Spain.

In the original workflow: Nucleated cell number was recorded as an estimate derived from reference gene primer amplification. Repertoires were generated with immunoSEQ multiplex PCR, while TCRdb's copy carries only in-frame clones and drops some. V, J and clone size reflect that table, while D and trimming were determined from the DNA. There are 250,000 to 400,000 clones in the sample; approximately 87% occur only once, and 2.5% to 3% lies in the top ten. Enrolment of Seattle patients took place during active infection, and they were followed longitudinally. The CDR3 is 14 residues long. Germline assignment: CDR1 LNHDA and CDR2 SQIVND (reference sequence). The V segment lost 4 bases and the J segment 1 base; nucleotides outside the gene matches: 3.

The sequencing sample was made of peripheral blood. This TCR came from a woman aged 30 to 39 with COVID-19, enrolled during active disease. The chain couples TRBV19 to TRBJ1-2; 7 nucleotides match TRBD1. The DNA of the CDR3 is TGTGCCAGTAGTACCGGGACAGTTAACTATGGCTACACCTTC. It yields the protein CASSTGTVNYGYTF.